This is a list of T cell receptor beta chains from one sample in a study of T cell changes during pregnancy in multiple sclerosis. The method was immunoSEQ multiplex PCR; TCRdb's version includes in-frame clones alone and lacks a portion of them. The sample lists 65,000 or so clones, 80% to 95% occurring once. The sequencing used peripheral blood, collected in the second trimester of pregnancy. These receptors originate from a female donor in good health, enrolled as a control in a pregnancy study. Both conserved end residues are part of each CDR3. The D gene is left open where the match is weak. The size entry is marked missing in some rows and otherwise reads once, few, many or a size class.

V: TRBV28; J: TRBJ2-7; size: .; D: .; CDR3: CASSSTGTAYEQYF; DNA: TGTGCCAGCAGTTCGACGGGTACCGCCTACGAGCAGTACTTC
V: TRBV21-1; J: TRBJ2-7; size: .; D: .; CDR3: CASSKARGLSYEQYF; DNA: TGTGCCAGCAGCAAAGCCCGGGGACTATCCTACGAGCAGTACTTC
V: TRBV27; J: TRBJ1-5; size: .; D: .; CDR3: CASSLWGRFSNQPQHF; DNA: TGTGCCAGCAGTTTATGGGGCAGGTTTAGCAATCAGCCCCAGCATTTT
V: TRBV6-1; J: TRBJ2-4; size: .; D: TRBD2; CDR3: CASSDWGGIQYF; DNA: TGTGCCAGCAGTGATTGGGGGGGCATTCAGTACTTC
V: TRBV5-1; J: TRBJ2-2; size: .; D: TRBD1; CDR3: CASSPGQGVSFRELFF; DNA: TGCGCCAGCAGCCCGGGACAGGGGGTTTCCTTCAGGGAGCTGTTTTTT
V: TRBV28; J: TRBJ2-7; size: .; D: TRBD2; CDR3: CASSLGGLAGGPGDYEQYF; DNA: TGTGCCAGCTCCTTGGGGGGCCTAGCGGGAGGGCCTGGGGACTACGAGCAGTACTTC
V: TRBV27; J: TRBJ2-7; size: .; D: TRBD1; CDR3: CASSLSFGTENYEQYF; DNA: TGTGCCAGCAGTTTATCTTTCGGGACAGAGAACTACGAGCAGTACTTC
V: TRBV28; J: TRBJ1-1; size: .; D: .; CDR3: CASSFAGDDTEAFF; DNA: TGTGCCAGCAGTTTTGCGGGAGACGACACTGAAGCTTTCTTT
V: TRBV14; J: TRBJ1-1; size: few; D: TRBD1; CDR3: CASSTQGALNTEAFF; DNA: TGTGCCAGCAGCACACAGGGGGCCTTGAACACTGAAGCTTTCTTT
V: TRBV7-9; J: TRBJ2-1; size: .; D: TRBD2; CDR3: CASSSLAGINEQFF; DNA: TGTGCCAGCAGTTCTCTAGCGGGGATCAATGAGCAGTTCTTC
V: TRBV29-1; J: TRBJ2-2; size: .; D: .; CDR3: CSVIRGTNTGELFF; DNA: TGCAGCGTTATAAGGGGGACGAACACCGGGGAGCTGTTTTTT
V: TRBV5-6; J: TRBJ2-2; size: .; D: TRBD2; CDR3: CASSWAGGYTGELFF; DNA: TGTGCCAGCAGCTGGGCGGGAGGGTACACCGGGGAGCTGTTTTTT
V: TRBV11-2; J: TRBJ2-1; size: .; D: .; CDR3: CASSLLRGRVSEQFF; DNA: TGTGCCAGCAGCTTATTGCGGGGACGAGTGAGTGAGCAGTTCTTC
V: TRBV19; J: TRBJ2-1; size: .; D: TRBD2; CDR3: CASSFNPTSGRNEQFF; DNA: TGTGCCAGTAGTTTTAACCCCACTAGCGGGAGAAATGAGCAGTTCTTC
V: TRBV11-2; J: TRBJ2-1; size: few; D: TRBD2; CDR3: CASSAGLAGEALSYNEQFF; DNA: TGTGCCAGCAGCGCGGGACTAGCGGGGGAGGCCCTATCCTACAATGAGCAGTTCTTC
V: TRBV5-4; J: TRBJ2-3; size: .; D: .; CDR3: CASSLGLADSDTQYF; DNA: TGTGCCAGCAGCTTAGGACTGGCAGATTCAGATACGCAGTATTTT
V: TRBV27; J: TRBJ1-1; size: .; D: TRBD1; CDR3: CASRSGGGGTEAFF; DNA: TGTGCCAGCAGATCAGGGGGCGGTGGCACTGAAGCTTTCTTT
V: TRBV5-1; J: TRBJ1-4; size: .; D: .; CDR3: CASSREGSANEKLFF; DNA: TGCGCCAGCAGCAGGGAGGGTAGTGCTAATGAAAAACTGTTTTTT
V: TRBV14; J: TRBJ2-1; size: .; D: TRBD2; CDR3: CASSPLKREGRGEQFF; DNA: TGTGCCAGCAGCCCATTAAAGCGGGAGGGCCGGGGTGAGCAGTTCTTC
V: TRBV4-1; J: TRBJ2-1; size: .; D: TRBD2; CDR3: CASSPSGLSYNEQFF; DNA: TGCGCCAGCAGCCCTAGCGGACTTTCCTACAATGAGCAGTTCTTC
V: TRBV7-3; J: TRBJ2-5; size: .; D: TRBD2; CDR3: CASSLNGGASGETQYF; DNA: TGTGCCAGCAGCTTAAACGGGGGGGCCTCAGGGGAGACCCAGTACTTC
V: TRBV29-1; J: TRBJ1-4; size: .; D: .; CDR3: CSVDAGINEKLFF; DNA: TGCAGCGTTGATGCGGGGATCAATGAAAAACTGTTTTTT
V: TRBV25-1; J: TRBJ2-7; size: .; D: .; CDR3: CASSEYLGQQYF; DNA: TGTGCCAGCAGTGAATATTTGGGACAACAGTACTTC
V: TRBV7-8; J: TRBJ1-2; size: .; D: .; CDR3: CASSRQDNNGYTF; DNA: TGTGCCAGCAGTCGACAGGACAACAATGGCTACACCTTC
V: TRBV4-2; J: TRBJ2-2; size: .; D: .; CDR3: CASSQDLEGTNTGELFF; DNA: TGTGCCAGCAGCCAAGATCTAGAGGGAACGAACACCGGGGAGCTGTTTTTT
V: TRBV5-6; J: TRBJ1-4; size: .; D: .; CDR3: CASSLAGYREKLFF; DNA: TGTGCCAGCAGCTTGGCCGGGTACAGGGAAAAACTGTTTTTT
V: TRBV27; J: TRBJ2-7; size: .; D: TRBD2; CDR3: CASSPYRLAGGSYEQYF; DNA: TGTGCCAGCAGTCCTTATAGACTAGCGGGAGGATCCTACGAGCAGTACTTC
V: TRBV21-1; J: TRBJ2-3; size: .; D: .; CDR3: CTALTDTQYF; DNA: TGCACAGCCCTCACAGATACGCAGTATTTT
V: TRBV7-9; J: TRBJ1-5; size: few; D: .; CDR3: CASSFAGFGQPQHF; DNA: TGTGCCAGCAGCTTCGCAGGGTTTGGTCAGCCCCAGCATTTT
V: TRBV9; J: TRBJ2-1; size: .; D: TRBD2; CDR3: CASSVGLAGGSEQFF; DNA: TGTGCCAGCAGCGTGGGACTAGCGGGGGGGAGTGAGCAGTTCTTC
V: TRBV7-9; J: TRBJ2-7; size: .; D: TRBD2; CDR3: CASSSTSGSYEQYF; DNA: TGTGCCAGCAGCTCTACTAGCGGCTCCTACGAGCAGTACTTC
V: TRBV27; J: TRBJ1-2; size: .; D: .; CDR3: CASSLSGVNYGYTF; DNA: TGTGCCAGCAGTTTATCAGGGGTGAACTATGGCTACACCTTC
V: TRBV4-1; J: TRBJ2-6; size: .; D: .; CDR3: CASSQSFSGANVLTF; DNA: TGCGCCAGCAGCCAGAGTTTCTCTGGGGCCAACGTCCTGACTTTC
V: TRBV9; J: TRBJ1-1; size: once; D: TRBD1; CDR3: CASSPRQGQVNTEAFF; DNA: TGTGCCAGCAGTCCCCGACAGGGACAGGTGAACACTGAAGCTTTCTTT
V: TRBV6-6; J: TRBJ2-5; size: .; D: .; CDR3: CASSEAGPQYF; DNA: TGTGCCAGCAGTGAGGCGGGGCCCCAGTACTTC
V: TRBV30; J: TRBJ1-5; size: .; D: .; CDR3: CAWKRGNQPQHF; DNA: TGTGCCTGGAAACGGGGAAATCAGCCCCAGCATTTT
V: TRBV10-1; J: TRBJ2-1; size: .; D: .; CDR3: CASSEGKTDYNEQFF; DNA: TGCGCCAGCAGTGAGGGTAAGACAGACTACAATGAGCAGTTCTTC
V: TRBV9; J: TRBJ2-2; size: .; D: .; CDR3: CASSVASGANTGELFF; DNA: TGTGCCAGCAGCGTGGCCAGCGGAGCGAACACCGGGGAGCTGTTTTTT
V: TRBV5-6; J: TRBJ1-6; size: .; D: TRBD1; CDR3: CASSLGGGSYNSPLHF; DNA: TGTGCCAGCAGCCTAGGGGGCGGCTCCTATAATTCACCCCTCCACTTT
V: TRBV13; J: TRBJ2-1; size: .; D: TRBD2; CDR3: CASSLLTGTSGGEQFF; DNA: TGTGCCAGCAGCTTATTAACCGGGACTAGCGGAGGCGAGCAGTTCTTC
V: TRBV5-1; J: TRBJ2-3; size: .; D: .; CDR3: CASSLMSGSTDTQYF; DNA: TGCGCCAGCAGCTTGATGAGCGGGAGCACAGATACGCAGTATTTT
V: TRBV6-1; J: TRBJ1-6; size: .; D: TRBD1; CDR3: CASSEGWTGDNSPLHF; DNA: TGTGCCAGCAGTGAAGGTTGGACAGGAGATAATTCACCCCTCCACTTT
V: TRBV7-9; J: TRBJ1-6; size: once; D: .; CDR3: CASSDRLLSPLHF; DNA: TGTGCCAGCAGCGACCGACTTCTTTCACCCCTCCACTTT
V: TRBV7-2; J: TRBJ1-2; size: .; D: .; CDR3: CASSLSLESYGYTF; DNA: TGTGCCAGCAGCTTATCTTTAGAGTCCTATGGCTACACCTTC
V: TRBV27; J: TRBJ2-2; size: once; D: .; CDR3: CASGPNLHSAFPGGTGELFF; DNA: TGTGCCAGCGGGCCTAATTTGCATAGCGCCTTCCCCGGGGGCACCGGGGAGCTGTTTTTT
V: TRBV27; J: TRBJ2-7; size: .; D: .; CDR3: CASSFQGREQYF; DNA: TGTGCCAGCAGTTTTCAGGGAAGGGAGCAGTACTTC
V: TRBV27; J: TRBJ1-1; size: .; D: .; CDR3: CASSLLGEGTEAFF; DNA: TGTGCCAGCAGTCTCCTCGGAGAGGGCACTGAAGCTTTCTTT
V: TRBV19; J: TRBJ2-7; size: .; D: .; CDR3: CASSLQDSGNSEQYF; DNA: TGTGCCAGTAGTCTTCAGGACAGTGGGAACTCCGAGCAGTACTTC
V: TRBV7-9; J: TRBJ1-1; size: .; D: .; CDR3: CASSLSGVGAEAFF; DNA: TGTGCCAGCAGCTTAAGCGGGGTAGGGGCTGAAGCTTTCTTT
V: TRBV6-5; J: TRBJ1-2; size: .; D: .; CDR3: CASTLTASNYGYTF; DNA: TGTGCCAGCACCCTGACAGCCTCTAACTATGGCTACACCTTC
V: TRBV6-1; J: TRBJ2-2; size: .; D: .; CDR3: CASSEFGQGTGELFF; DNA: TGTGCCAGCAGTGAATTCGGCCAGGGAACCGGGGAGCTGTTTTTT
V: TRBV5-1; J: TRBJ1-4; size: .; D: .; CDR3: CASSLDRGYNEKLFF; DNA: TGCGCCAGCAGCTTGGATAGGGGGTATAATGAAAAACTGTTTTTT
V: TRBV7-6; J: TRBJ1-2; size: .; D: .; CDR3: CASSLVEAVTGTHPPYGYTF; DNA: TGTGCCAGCAGCTTAGTGGAGGCGGTGACAGGAACTCACCCCCCCTATGGCTACACCTTC